The 24 T cell receptor beta chains below come from one sample, sequenced in a study of response to subunit inactivated influenza vaccine. TCRdb analysed the RT-PCR reads with MiXCR anew, one entry per CDR3 protein. The sample includes a few hundred thousand distinct CDR3 sequences, approximately 14% seen only once; the top ten take around 10%. The sequencing here drew on PBMCs from blood, taken 11 to 12 days after vaccination. Receptor source: a man between 45 and 60 years old who received an inactivated influenza vaccine.

This clonotype was picked up a small number of times. The V gene is TRBV20-1, the J gene TRBJ2-4; 10 bases map to TRBD2. V was clipped by 5 bases and J by 4 bases; unmatched bases: 5. The length of the CDR3 is 14 residues. Germline V gene data show CDR1 as DFQATT and CDR2 as SNEGSKA (reference sequence). The CDR3 loop reads CSAWTSGGKNIQYF. DNA for the CDR3: TGCAGTGCTTGGACTAGCGGAGGAAAAAACATTCAGTACTTC.

Here the CDR3 DNA reads TGCAGCGTTGAGGGCAGGGACAACACAGATACGCAGTATTTT. As protein: CSVEGRDNTDTQYF. The chain has TRBV29-1 and TRBJ2-3, with D tentatively TRBD1 (6 bases). V was trimmed by 3 bases and J by 2 bases, leaving 12 bases between them. Germline loops: CDR1 SQVTM, CDR2 ANQGSEA. CDR3 length: 14 residues.

This clonotype occurred a few times. The chain carries TRBV6-2 or TRBV6-3 and TRBJ2-6, with D possibly being TRBD1 (5 bases). Trimming stripped 1 base from V and 0 bases from J, with 16 bases between. Germline loops: CDR1 MNHEY, CDR2 SVGEGT. The CDR3 contains 19 residues. The CDR3 loop is CASSYYLGREDSGANVLTF. The CDR3 DNA is TGTGCCAGCAGTTACTATTTGGGCAGGGAAGACTCTGGGGCCAACGTCCTGACTTTC.

This rearrangement joins TRBV5-1 to TRBJ2-7; D gene unclear. Germline CDR1 SGHRS, CDR2 YFSETQ. There are 13 residues in the CDR3. The V gene lost 1 base and the J gene lost 6 bases, with 11 bases spanning the gap. The chain's CDR3 is CASSLSDRGEQYF. The CDR3 coding sequence is TGCGCCAGCAGCTTGAGCGACCGCGGCGAGCAGTACTTC. Supplemented by reference TRBV5-1 and TRBJ2-7, the full variable domain reads KAGVTQTPRYLIKTRGQQVTLSCSPISGHRSVSWYQQTPGQGLQFLFEYFSETQRNKGNFPGRFSGRQFSNSRSEMNVSTLELGDSALYLCASSLSDRGEQYFGPGTRLTVT.

This clonotype showed up just a few times. The chain recombines TRBV5-1 with TRBJ2-1, with 11 bases identical to TRBD1. The trim removed 4 bases at V and 6 bases at J, leaving 6 bases unmatched. This CDR3 contains 15 residues. Germline CDR1 and CDR2: SGHRS and YFSETQ. CDR3 nucleotide sequence: TGCGCCAGCAGCCCTTCCGGGACAGGGGGCAATGAGCAGTTCTTC. Translation gives CASSPSGTGGNEQFF.

This clonotype appeared a few times. The chain employs TRBV20-1 and TRBJ1-5, with 7 bases lining up with TRBD1. Germline lookup yields CDR1 DFQATT and CDR2 SNEGSKA (reference sequence). The CDR3 loop spans 14 amino acids. The trim removed 4 bases at V and 3 bases at J, leaving 6 bases unmatched. CDR3 coding DNA: TGCAGTGCTAAGACAGGGAGTCTCAATCAGCCCCAGCATTTT. Translated, it gives CSAKTGSLNQPQHF.

The chain couples TRBV7-6 to TRBJ2-1; D may be TRBD1 (8 bases). Trimming shortened V by 5 bases and J by 7 bases, and 15 bases separated the two germline ends. Germline V gives CDR1 SGHVS, CDR2 FNYEAQ. The CDR3 has 14 residues. CDR3 in DNA: TGTGCCAGCAGCCCAACAGGGGGGGGGAATGAGCAGTTCTTC. It is translated as CASSPTGGGNEQFF.

This clonotype was seen a few times. The J gene is TRBJ2-5, the V gene TRBV29-1; D gene ambiguous. CDR1 is SQVTM, CDR2 ANQGSEA, per germline. The CDR3 has 10 residues. V lost 4 bases to trimming and J lost 5 bases, with 5 bases between them. The CDR3 reads CSVAHETQYF. The CDR3 DNA reads as TGCAGCGTTGCTCATGAGACCCAGTACTTC.

This clonotype was picked up a small number of times. The chain employs TRBV10-3 and TRBJ2-5, with a tentative D call TRBD1 (6 bases). This CDR3 spans 12 amino acids. Trimming took 10 bases from V and 0 from J, leaving 9 bases between them. Germline assignment: CDR1 ENHRY and CDR2 SYGVKD. CDR3 sequence: CASGQYQETQYF. The CDR3 nucleotides are TGTGCCAGCGGACAGTACCAAGAGACCCAGTACTTC.

This clonotype was counted many times. The chain carries TRBV9 and TRBJ2-7; TRBD1 matches 7 bases. Trimming removed 0 bases from V and 7 bases from J; junction bases left unmatched: 7. CDR1 and CDR2 (germline): SGDLS, YYNGEE. The CDR3 covers 14 residues. CDR3 in amino acids: CASSVEAGGWEQYF. The CDR3 bases are TGTGCCAGCAGCGTAGAAGCAGGGGGATGGGAGCAGTACTTC.

This clonotype is classed as medium-sized. The gene calls are TRBV29-1 and TRBJ2-1; the match to TRBD2 covers 7 bases. The CDR3 is 16 residues long. In germline, CDR1 is SQVTM, CDR2 ANQGSEA. Losses at the gene ends were 2 bases for V and 2 bases for J; bases not matched to a gene: 9. The CDR3 here is CSVEQAGVGTYNEQFF. The CDR3 coding sequence is TGCAGCGTTGAACAGGCGGGAGTGGGGACCTACAATGAGCAGTTCTTC.

A few counts support this clonotype. The rearrangement uses TRBV28 and TRBJ1-2, with D perhaps TRBD1 (5 bases). V lost 3 bases to trimming and J lost 4 bases, with 12 bases between them. From germline, CDR1 is MDHEN and CDR2 SYDVKM. This CDR3 is 14 amino acids long. DNA of the CDR3: TGTGCCAGCAGTTTTAGCCGGGGGTTCTATGGCTACACCTTC. Translation: CASSFSRGFYGYTF.

The V gene is TRBV12-3 or TRBV12-4, the J gene TRBJ1-1, with a weak D call TRBD1 (6 bases). With 5 bases removed from V and 4 bases from J, the gap between germline ends came to 14 bases. The CDR3 is 14 residues long. CDR3 sequence: CASSQLEGGTEAFF. The CDR3 DNA reads TGTGCCAGCAGTCAACTTGAGGGGGGCACTGAAGCTTTCTTT.

The chain couples TRBV15 to TRBJ2-3; 10 bases align to TRBD1. Losses at the gene ends were 3 bases for V and 0 bases for J; bases not matched to a gene: 3. Germline assignment: CDR1 LNHNV and CDR2 YYDKDF (reference sequence). The CDR3 length is 16 residues. The CDR3 DNA follows: TGTGCCACCAGCAGCGGGGACAGGGGAAGCACAGATACGCAGTATTTT. It is translated as CATSSGDRGSTDTQYF.

The rearrangement joins TRBV20-1 to TRBJ2-3; TRBD2 agrees at 8 bases. Per the germline V gene, CDR1 is DFQATT and CDR2 is SNEGSKA (reference sequence). V trimming: 6 bases; J trimming: 2 bases; junction bases outside the gene matches: 4. This CDR3 comprises 13 residues. This chain's CDR3 is CSAWTSFTDTQYF. CDR3 DNA sequence: TGCAGTGCCTGGACTAGCTTCACAGATACGCAGTATTTT.

This clonotype was counted many times. The J gene is TRBJ2-2, the V gene TRBV5-1; no definite D call. Looked up from germline, CDR1 is SGHRS and CDR2 is YFSETQ. There are 14 residues in the CDR3. Trimming took 2 bases from V and 2 from J, leaving 7 bases between them. The CDR3 DNA reads TGCGCCAGCAGCTTCGGCAGTAACACCGGGGAGCTGTTTTTT. Its translation is CASSFGSNTGELFF.

V usage is TRBV9 and J usage is TRBJ1-1, with unresolved D. Germline V gene lookup returns CDR1 SGDLS and CDR2 YYNGEE. The CDR3 spans 15 residues. Trimming left V 0 bases short and J 0 bases short, with 9 bases between. The CDR3 is CASSVEGEMNTEAFF. CDR3 DNA sequence: TGTGCCAGCAGCGTAGAAGGAGAAATGAACACTGAAGCTTTCTTT.

This clonotype was recorded many times. The chain uses TRBV5-6 and TRBJ2-3, with TRBD2 matching over 9 bases. The trim removed 1 base at V and 3 bases at J, leaving 3 bases unmatched. Germline V lookup: CDR1 SGHDT, CDR2 YYEEEE. This CDR3 contains 15 residues. CDR3 DNA: TGTGCCAGCAGCTTGTCTAGCGGGATTACAGATACGCAGTATTTT. Protein sequence: CASSLSSGITDTQYF.

The chain is built from TRBV3-1 and TRBJ1-2; D not certain. The CDR3 spans 15 residues. CDR1 and CDR2 from the germline V gene are LGHDT and YNNKEL (reference sequence). Trimming took 0 bases from V and 6 from J, leaving 14 bases between them. The CDR3 DNA follows: TGTGCCAGCAGCCAAGATCGGCAGGCCTTCGATGGCTACACCTTC. Protein: CASSQDRQAFDGYTF. The variable domain in full, completed from reference TRBV3-1 and TRBJ1-2, reads DTAVSQTPKYLVTQMGNDKSIKCEQNLGHDTMYWYKQDSKKFLKIMFSYNNKELIINETVPNRFSPKSPDKAHLNLHINSLELGDSAVYFCASSQDRQAFDGYTFGSGTRLTVV.

The chain's CDR3 is CASSYLAGEYEQYF. DNA of the CDR3: TGTGCCAGCAGTTACCTAGCGGGAGAATACGAGCAGTACTTC. This chain uses TRBV6-5 with TRBJ2-7, with 10 nucleotides matching TRBD2. The V segment lost 2 bases and the J segment 4 bases; nucleotides outside the gene matches: 2. Germline V gene data show CDR1 as MNHEY and CDR2 as SVGAGI. CDR3 length: 14 residues.

This chain links TRBV4-2 with TRBJ2-1; no firm D call. This CDR3 comprises 15 residues. Germline V lookup: CDR1 LGHNA, CDR2 YNFKEQ. V lost 0 bases, J lost 4 bases, and 10 bases lay in between. The CDR3 spells CASSQDHGGYNEQFF. CDR3 nucleotides: TGTGCCAGCAGCCAAGATCACGGCGGTTACAATGAGCAGTTCTTC.

V usage is TRBV20-1 and J usage is TRBJ2-1, with TRBD2 identical over 8 bases. CDR1 DFQATT and CDR2 SNEGSKA come from the germline V gene (reference sequence). The CDR3 runs 14 residues. V dropped 6 bases and J dropped 9; count of bases not matched to a gene: 13. The DNA for the CDR3 is TGCAGTGCAAGCAGAGGGACTAGGGTAGGTGAGCAGTTCTTC. It yields the protein CSASRGTRVGEQFF.

For this clonotype: A much bigger clone sits one base away, suggesting this may be a read error. The chain employs TRBV5-1 and TRBJ2-1, with D unclear. V was clipped by 3 bases and J by 9 bases, with 16 bases between them. CDR3 length: 14 amino acids. CDR1 is SGHRS and CDR2 is YFSETQ in the germline V gene. In nucleotides, the CDR3 is TGCGCCAGCAGCTGGATTTCTAGGGTCGGTGAGCAGTTCTTC. Protein product: CASSWISRVGEQFF.

A note on this clonotype: A read error may account for a junction end that differs from germline. The CDR3, as DNA: TGTGCCAGCAGCCAGAGTACGATCCATGCCTATGAGCAGTACTTC. Protein: CASSQSTIHAYEQYF. The chain links TRBV3-1 to TRBJ2-7; no firm D call. CDR1 LGHDT and CDR2 YNNKEL come from the germline V gene (reference sequence). This CDR3 is built from 15 residues.